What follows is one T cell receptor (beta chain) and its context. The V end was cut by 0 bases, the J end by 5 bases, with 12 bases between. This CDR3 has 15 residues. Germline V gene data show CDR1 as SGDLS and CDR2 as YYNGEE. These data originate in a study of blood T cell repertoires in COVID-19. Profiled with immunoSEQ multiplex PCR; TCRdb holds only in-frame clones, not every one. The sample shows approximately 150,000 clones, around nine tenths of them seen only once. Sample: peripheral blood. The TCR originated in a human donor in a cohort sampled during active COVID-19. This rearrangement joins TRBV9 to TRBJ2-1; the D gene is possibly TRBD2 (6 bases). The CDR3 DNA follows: TGTGCCAGCAGCGTAGAGGTTAGCGGTAACAATGAGCAGTTCTTC. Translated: CASSVEVSGNNEQFF.